This TCR beta chain was identified during a study of OX40 agonist ivuxolimab in advanced cancers. The wider study: Three patients got partial responses; one had hepatocellular carcinoma and two had cutaneous melanoma.

Blood sampling took place at baseline, cycle 4 day 1, and cycle 7 day 1. Germline values: CDR1 LNHDA, CDR2 SQIVND (reference sequence). Between the trimmed V and J ends, which lost 6 bases and 1 base, there was a span of 15 bases. The CDR3 contains 15 residues. Data came from immunoSEQ multiplex PCR; TCRdb stores just in-frame clones and leaves some out. The table lists about 50,000 clones, 70% to 90% of them singletons. In its sample, this clone ranks as medium-sized. The TCR originated in an adult with an advanced solid tumor such as melanoma, head and neck, liver or kidney cancer. Sequencing used CD4+ or CD8+ T cells sorted from blood, obtained in a trial of the OX40 agonist ivuxolimab. V usage is TRBV19 and J usage is TRBJ1-1, with D perhaps TRBD1 (5 bases). CDR3 nucleotides: TGTGCCAGTAGCCGGACGGGACTCTCGAACACTGAAGCTTTCTTT. As protein: CASSRTGLSNTEAFF. The full variable domain, rest sourced from reference TRBV19 and TRBJ1-1, is DGGITQSPKYLFRKEGQNVTLSCEQNLNHDAMYWYRQDPGQGLRLIYYSQIVNDFQKGDIAEGYSVSREKKESFPLTVTSAQKNPTAFYLCASSRTGLSNTEAFFGQGTRLTVV.